The 30 T cell receptor beta chains listed next were all sequenced from one sample in a study of blood T cell repertoires in COVID-19. Profiled with immunoSEQ multiplex PCR; TCRdb holds only in-frame clones, not every one. The data show about 390,000 clones, around nine tenths seen once. The sequenced sample consisted of PBMCs or T cells enriched from blood (not recorded which). The receptors shown here come from a woman aged 45 to 65 who had recovered from COVID-19.

The chain carries TRBV3-1 (or the pseudogene TRBV3-2) and TRBJ2-1, with D perhaps TRBD2 (5 bases). Germline CDR1 is LGHDT and CDR2 is YNNKEL (reference sequence). V gave up 4 bases and J gave up 0 bases, with 37 bases separating them. This CDR3 has 24 amino acids. The CDR3 DNA sequence: TGTGCCAGCAGCCCCTCGGCAGCAAAAGGATGGGATAGAGAGCGGCGTAGCTCCTACAATGAGCAGTTCTTC. Encoded protein: CASSPSAAKGWDRERRSSYNEQFF.

V usage is TRBV14 and J usage is TRBJ1-1; the D is unclear. Deletions cut 4 bases from V and 0 bases from J, with 21 bases between. Germline CDR1 and CDR2: SGHDN and FVKESK. The CDR3 sequence is 18 residues long. CDR3 sequence: CASSRWLLWEGMNTEAFF. For the CDR3, the DNA is TGTGCCAGCAGCCGCTGGCTCTTATGGGAGGGCATGAACACTGAAGCTTTCTTT.

The chain joins TRBV7-9 to TRBJ1-6; weak D call: TRBD1 (5 bases). V was shortened by 5 bases and J by 5 bases, with 16 bases between the two germline ends. Germline CDR1 and CDR2: SEHNR and FQNEAQ (reference sequence). This CDR3 is built from 16 residues. The CDR3 DNA reads as TGTGCCAGCAGCCGGAAAACAGGAATCGATAATTCACCCCTCCACTTT. It codes for CASSRKTGIDNSPLHF.

V gene TRBV5-8 combines with J gene TRBJ1-3; the D is unclear. The CDR3 sequence is 14 residues long. The germline CDR1 and CDR2 sequences are SGHTS and YDEGEE. Trimming left V 7 bases short and J 0 bases short, with 11 bases between. In DNA, the CDR3 is TGTGCCAGCTCCCGCGGGAGCTCTGGAAACACCATATATTTT. Protein: CASSRGSSGNTIYF.

The chain employs TRBV7-2 and TRBJ1-6; no clear D. Germline-derived CDR1 and CDR2 are SGHTA and FQGNSA. Trimming removed 4 bases from V and 7 bases from J, with 14 bases in between. The CDR3 runs to 15 residues. DNA for the CDR3: TGTGCCAGCAGCTCCTCGCCGGGTTCCAATTCACCCCTCCACTTT. Its protein is CASSSSPGSNSPLHF.

This chain joins TRBV7-2 and TRBJ2-5, with 7 bases lining up with TRBD2. Germline V gene sequence: CDR1 SGHTA, CDR2 FQGNSA. The CDR3 length is 17 residues. V shed 5 bases, J shed 0 bases, and the junction held 12 bases outside the gene matches. In nucleotides, the CDR3 is TGTGCCAGCAGCACTCGCGGGGGAAAACCCTACCAAGAGACCCAGTACTTC. Translated: CASSTRGGKPYQETQYF.

J is TRBJ1-2 and V is TRBV28; no definite D call. Germline V gene sequence: CDR1 MDHEN, CDR2 SYDVKM. Trimming pared 5 bases from V and 3 bases from J, leaving 16 bases between. CDR3 length: 15 amino acids. This CDR3 is CASSGTVSEHYGYTF. The CDR3 DNA follows: TGTGCCAGCAGTGGCACAGTCTCGGAACACTATGGCTACACCTTC.

The gene calls are TRBV7-9 and TRBJ2-1; 7 bases agree with TRBD1. Germline loops: CDR1 SEHNR, CDR2 FQNEAQ (reference sequence). The CDR3 length is 15 residues. V shed 4 bases and J 6 bases; nucleotides not matched to a gene: 9. The CDR3 protein is CASSSDREKGNEQFF. For the CDR3, the DNA is TGTGCCAGCAGCTCCGACAGGGAGAAGGGCAATGAGCAGTTCTTC.

This chain joins TRBV30 and TRBJ1-3, with unresolved D. The V gene's germline CDR1 is GTSNPN and CDR2 SVGIG (reference sequence). V gave up 8 bases and J gave up 0 bases, with 14 bases separating them. The CDR3 contains 14 residues. The CDR3 is CAGLPNPSGNTIYF. As DNA, the CDR3 is TGTGCCGGACTACCAAATCCCTCTGGAAACACCATATATTTT.

The gene calls are TRBV6-5 and TRBJ1-1; perhaps TRBD1 as D (5 bases). The CDR3 is 15 amino acids. V shed 2 bases and J shed 5 bases, with 15 bases lying between them. The V gene's germline CDR1 is MNHEY and CDR2 SVGAGI. CDR3 DNA: TGTGCCAGCAGTTACAGGGGCGAGAGAACAACTGAAGCTTTCTTT. This gives the protein CASSYRGERTTEAFF.

The chain employs TRBV27 and TRBJ1-5; maybe TRBD1 (6 bases). The CDR3 has 13 amino acids. Per the germline V gene, CDR1 is MNHEY and CDR2 is SMNVEV (reference sequence). V lost 6 bases and J 2 bases, leaving 8 bases between the germline ends. CDR3: CASSKGGNQPQHF. In nucleotides, the CDR3 is TGTGCCAGCAGCAAGGGGGGCAATCAGCCCCAGCATTTT.

Turning to this clone: At one boundary the junction diverges from the germline segment, which might be a read error. This chain connects TRBV12-3 or TRBV12-4 to TRBJ2-5; 8 bases match TRBD1. This CDR3 has 10 residues. This chain's CDR3 is CASSSGQANF. The CDR3 region has the DNA TGTGCCAGCAGTTCGGGACAGGCGAACTTC.

V and J are TRBV5-1 and TRBJ1-1; weak D call: TRBD1 (5 bases). Germline-derived CDR1 and CDR2 are SGHRS and YFSETQ. This CDR3 comprises 15 residues. V lost 0 bases, J lost 1 base, and 10 bases lay in between. This CDR3 is CASSLAMGPNTEAFF. CDR3 DNA sequence: TGCGCCAGCAGCTTGGCTATGGGGCCGAACACTGAAGCTTTCTTT.

The chain couples TRBV19 to TRBJ1-2; D is perhaps TRBD1 (5 bases). From germline, CDR1 is LNHDA and CDR2 SQIVND (reference sequence). Trimming took off 3 bases at V and 8 bases at J, with 16 bases between the two ends. The CDR3 runs 14 residues. Here the CDR3 reads CASSIKGAGLGYTF. The CDR3 DNA reads as TGTGCCAGTAGTATTAAAGGGGCAGGGCTGGGCTACACCTTC.

This chain connects TRBV30 to TRBJ2-5; D is ambiguous. The CDR3 extends over 13 amino acids. Trimming removed 3 bases at V and 1 base at J, with 9 bases between. CDR1 GTSNPN and CDR2 SVGIG come from the germline V gene (reference sequence). The CDR3 loop reads CAWSPGAQETQYF. Written as DNA, the CDR3 is TGTGCCTGGAGCCCCGGAGCCCAAGAGACCCAGTACTTC.

The rearrangement uses TRBV19 and TRBJ1-2; possible D gene TRBD1, 5 bases. V dropped 6 bases and J dropped 7 bases, with 18 bases sitting between them. Germline CDR1 reads LNHDA; CDR2 reads SQIVND (reference sequence). The CDR3 is made up of 14 amino acids. The CDR3 nucleotides read TGTGCCAGTAGCCCTATCGGGGGGGTCTTTGGCTACACCTTC. Residues: CASSPIGGVFGYTF.

V is TRBV19 and J is TRBJ2-5; tentatively, D is TRBD1 (6 bases). The CDR3 is made up of 15 amino acids. The germline CDR1 and CDR2 sequences are LNHDA and SQIVND (reference sequence). V was pared by 5 bases and J by 1 base, with 14 bases between. CDR3 sequence reads: CASSGHQTGQETQYF. CDR3 DNA: TGTGCCAGTAGTGGGCATCAGACAGGCCAAGAGACCCAGTACTTC.

J is TRBJ1-1 and V is TRBV18; the D gene is possibly TRBD1 (6 bases). In germline, CDR1 is KGHSH, CDR2 LQKENI. V shed 5 bases and J shed 0 bases, with 10 bases lying between them. The CDR3 runs 14 residues. The CDR3 protein is CASSTGLMNTEAFF. The DNA for the CDR3 is TGTGCCAGCTCAACAGGGTTGATGAACACTGAAGCTTTCTTT. The entire variable domain, with the rest obtained from reference TRBV18 and TRBJ1-1, is as follows: NAGVMQNPRHLVRRRGQEARLRCSPMKGHSHVYWYRQLPEEGLKFMVYLQKENIIDESGMPKERFSAEFPKEGPSILRIQQVVRGDSAAYFCASSTGLMNTEAFFGQGTRLTVV.

The chain couples TRBV7-2 to TRBJ1-5; D gene ambiguous. The CDR3 is 13 amino acids. In germline, CDR1 is SGHTA, CDR2 FQGNSA. The V end lost 2 bases, the J end lost 6 bases, and 8 bases lay between the germline ends. This CDR3 reads CASSLLLIQPQHF. The CDR3 bases are TGTGCCAGCAGCTTACTCCTAATTCAGCCCCAGCATTTT.

The CDR3 bases are TGTGCCAGCAGCCTATCCTCAGGGCTCTCTGGGGCCAACGTCCTGACTTTC. Protein sequence: CASSLSSGLSGANVLTF. The chain carries TRBV28 and TRBJ2-6; D possibly corresponds to TRBD1 (5 bases). V was clipped by 6 bases and J by 0 bases, with 15 bases between them. CDR3 length: 17 amino acids. Germline lookup yields CDR1 MDHEN and CDR2 SYDVKM.

The CDR3 coding sequence is TGTGCCAGCAGCTCAGCGGGGACTAGCTATGAGCAGTTCTTC. Residues: CASSSAGTSYEQFF. The chain carries TRBV7-2 and TRBJ2-1, with 9 bases fitting TRBD2. The CDR3 runs to 14 residues. Germline-derived CDR1 and CDR2 are SGHTA and FQGNSA. The V gene end was trimmed by 4 bases and the J gene end by 8 bases; junction bases not matched to a gene: 6.

The chain carries TRBV4-2 and TRBJ2-3; D remains unclear. V lost 1 base to trimming and J lost 4 bases, with 6 bases between them. This CDR3 is built from 13 residues. CDR1 is LGHNA and CDR2 is YNFKEQ in the germline V gene. CDR3 nucleotide sequence: TGTGCCAGCAGCCAAGTCCCTGCAGATACGCAGTATTTT. Protein: CASSQVPADTQYF.

This clone has just a few counts. The chain is built from TRBV5-1 and TRBJ1-1; weak D call: TRBD1 (5 bases). V was shortened by 4 bases and J by 7 bases, with 14 bases between the two germline ends. This CDR3 has 13 residues. The germline CDR1 and CDR2 sequences are SGHRS and YFSETQ. The CDR3 loop reads CASSTPPGLEAFF. For the CDR3, the DNA is TGCGCCAGCAGCACCCCGCCGGGACTTGAAGCTTTCTTT.

The chain recombines TRBV27 with TRBJ1-2, with 7 bases that match TRBD1. Trimming at V came to 5 bases and at J to 2 bases, leaving 8 bases not matched to a gene. This CDR3 spans 15 amino acids. Germline CDR1 MNHEY, CDR2 SMNVEV (reference sequence). This CDR3 is CASSPTGWPNYGYTF. The CDR3 DNA sequence: TGTGCCAGCAGTCCGACAGGGTGGCCGAACTATGGCTACACCTTC.

This clone was recorded once. J is TRBJ1-4 and V is TRBV2; the D is unclear. Deletions cut 7 bases from V and 0 bases from J, with 9 bases between. The CDR3 sequence is 14 residues long. Germline-derived CDR1 and CDR2 are SNHLY and FYNNEI. The CDR3 loop is CASTRPATNEKLFF. The CDR3 DNA reads as TGTGCCAGCACTAGACCGGCAACTAATGAAAAACTGTTTTTT.

V usage is TRBV28 and J usage is TRBJ2-3, with 8 bases aligning to TRBD2. CDR1 and CDR2 from the germline V gene are MDHEN and SYDVKM. The CDR3 is made up of 13 amino acids. V lost 8 bases to trimming and J lost 2 bases; unmatched junction nucleotides: 3. The CDR3 here is CASGGGPTDTQYF. Here the CDR3 DNA reads TGTGCCAGCGGCGGGGGGCCCACAGATACGCAGTATTTT.

The chain carries TRBV25-1 and TRBJ1-2; TRBD1 might be the D (5 bases). Germline V lookup: CDR1 MGHDK, CDR2 SYGVNS. The CDR3 contains 13 residues. Trimming cost V 9 bases and J 5 bases, with 16 bases left between them. CDR3 loop: CASQGPRGYGYTF. The CDR3 nucleotides read TGTGCCAGTCAAGGACCAAGGGGTTATGGCTACACCTTC.

V gene TRBV9 combines with J gene TRBJ1-5; unclear D gene. CDR1 SGDLS and CDR2 YYNGEE come from the germline V gene. Trimming took off 0 bases at V and 4 bases at J, with 11 bases between the two ends. This CDR3 comprises 15 residues. CDR3 bases: TGTGCCAGCAGCGTAGATCCCGCTGAGAATCAGCCCCAGCATTTT. The encoded protein is CASSVDPAENQPQHF.

V is TRBV12-3 or TRBV12-4 and J is TRBJ2-1; D not resolved. The CDR3 length is 12 residues. V gave up 1 base and J gave up 8 bases, with 6 bases separating them. CDR3: CASSLGLHEQFF. The CDR3 DNA reads TGTGCCAGCAGTTTAGGTCTCCATGAGCAGTTCTTC.

The rearrangement uses TRBV6-5 and TRBJ2-3; TRBD2 matches 7 bases. Germline V gene lookup returns CDR1 MNHEY and CDR2 SVGAGI. The junction had 10 bases not matched to a gene; V was cut back by 2 bases and J by 8 bases. This CDR3 has 15 residues. CDR3 in amino acids: CASSYGGETHSTQYF. The CDR3 nucleotides are TGTGCCAGCAGTTACGGGGGGGAGACCCATAGTACGCAGTATTTT.